This TCR beta chain comes out of a study of blood T cell repertoires in COVID-19. Study details: The study drew acute and convalescent COVID-19 samples from the United States, Italy and Spain.

This CDR3 region has 17 residues. V was pared by 3 bases and J by 4 bases, with 20 bases between. Per germline, CDR1 KGHDR and CDR2 SFDVKD. In the original analysis: Reference gene primer amplification gave nucleated cell count estimates. Sequenced by immunoSEQ multiplex PCR; TCRdb stores in-frame clones only, minus some. V and J calls and clone size follow that table, whereas D and trimming were derived from the DNA. The sample has 210,000 or so clones, 84% seen once. The clonotype was recovered from a human donor in a cohort sampled during active COVID-19. Material: peripheral blood. V usage is TRBV24-1 and J usage is TRBJ1-2; the D is unclear. The CDR3 spells CATSDPFHNEGVYGYTF. DNA of the CDR3: TGTGCCACCAGTGATCCCTTCCATAACGAGGGCGTCTATGGCTACACCTTC.